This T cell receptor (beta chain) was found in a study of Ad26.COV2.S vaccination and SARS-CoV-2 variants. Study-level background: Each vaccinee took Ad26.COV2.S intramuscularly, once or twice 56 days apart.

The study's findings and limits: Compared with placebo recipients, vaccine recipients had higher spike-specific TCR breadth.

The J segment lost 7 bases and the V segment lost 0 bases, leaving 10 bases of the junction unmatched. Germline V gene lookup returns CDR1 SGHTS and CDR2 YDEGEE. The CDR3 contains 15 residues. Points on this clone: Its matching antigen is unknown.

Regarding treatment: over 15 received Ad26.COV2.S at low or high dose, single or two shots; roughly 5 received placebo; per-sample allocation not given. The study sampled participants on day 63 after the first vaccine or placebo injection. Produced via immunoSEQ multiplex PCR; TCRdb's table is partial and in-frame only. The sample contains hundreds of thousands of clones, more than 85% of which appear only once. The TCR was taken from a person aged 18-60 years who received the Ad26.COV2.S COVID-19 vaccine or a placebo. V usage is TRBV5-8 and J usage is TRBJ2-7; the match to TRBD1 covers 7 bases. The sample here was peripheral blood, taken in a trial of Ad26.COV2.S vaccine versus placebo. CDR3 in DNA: TGTGCCAGCAGCTTGGTAGGGGGCGCGACCTGGGAGCAGTACTTC. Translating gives CASSLVGGATWEQYF.